The 13 T cell receptor beta chains given below trace back to one sample, sequenced in a study of CD8+ T cells in alopecia areata. It was cDNA, reverse transcribed from extracted RNA, that served as the sequencing template. Here immunoSEQ multiplex PCR was the method, and the copy in TCRdb shows in-frame clones only, minus some. Seen here are about 190,000 clones, 50% to 60% observed once, and the top ten hold roughly 0.67%. Treatment indicated: oral pan-JAK inhibitor, 5-10 mg twice daily. This sample comprised CD4+ T cells sorted from blood, obtained at week 4, from a patient treated with tofacitinib. The receptors originated from a human donor with alopecia areata.

The rearrangement joins TRBV30 to TRBJ2-1; 9 nucleotides match TRBD2. V shed 3 bases, J shed 7 bases, and the junction held 10 bases outside the gene matches. Germline CDR1 reads GTSNPN; CDR2 reads SVGIG (reference sequence). This CDR3 contains 15 residues. The CDR3 protein is CAWRRGLASTNEQFF. For the CDR3, the DNA is TGTGCCTGGAGGAGGGGACTAGCCTCTACGAATGAGCAGTTCTTC.

This clone was counted a few times. The rearrangement links TRBV29-1 to TRBJ2-5, with TRBD1 as a possible D gene (6 bases). The ends were cut back, 7 bases at V and 1 base at J, with 16 bases in the middle. CDR1 and CDR2 (germline): SQVTM, ANQGSEA. CDR3 size: 14 residues. CDR3 nucleotide sequence: TGCAGCGCTATTACCGACAGGCTCCAAGAGACCCAGTACTTC. The encoded protein is CSAITDRLQETQYF.

In DNA form, the CDR3 reads TGTGCCAGCAGTTTAATATCGGGAGCTAACTATGGCTACACCTTC. Protein sequence: CASSLISGANYGYTF. The chain uses TRBV27 and TRBJ1-2, with D unresolved. V lost 2 bases, J lost 0 bases, and 10 bases lay in between. Germline assignment: CDR1 MNHEY and CDR2 SMNVEV (reference sequence). This CDR3 contains 15 residues.

The CDR3 DNA reads as TGTGCCAGCATTCCCCTAGCTCCCCGAAGGGACGAGCAGTACTTC. Encoded protein: CASIPLAPRRDEQYF. V is TRBV28 and J is TRBJ2-7; possible D gene TRBD2, 5 bases. V shed 7 bases and J shed 5 bases, with 21 bases lying between them. Germline values: CDR1 MDHEN, CDR2 SYDVKM. The CDR3 has 15 residues. The full variable domain, in which reference TRBV28 and TRBJ2-7 provide the parts outside the CDR3, is DVKVTQSSRYLVKRTGEKVFLECVQDMDHENMFWYRQDPGLGLRLIYFSYDVKMKEKGDIPEGYSVSREKKERFSLILESASTNQTSMYLCASIPLAPRRDEQYFGPGTRLTVT.

This chain uses TRBV15 with TRBJ2-3; 8 bases fit TRBD2. From germline, CDR1 is LNHNV and CDR2 YYDKDF (reference sequence). The CDR3 consists of 18 residues. The trim removed 0 bases at V and 2 bases at J, leaving 10 bases unmatched. CDR3 bases: TGTGCCACCAGCAGAGATGTAGGTGCGCGGGGGGTCACAGATACGCAGTATTTT. Protein: CATSRDVGARGVTDTQYF.

This clone was seen only a few times. V and J are TRBV14 and TRBJ2-1; no clear D gene. Germline CDR1 is SGHDN and CDR2 is FVKESK. Trimming cost V 4 bases and J 0 bases, with 4 bases left between them. This CDR3 is built from 13 residues. For the CDR3, the DNA is TGTGCCAGCAGCCTCAGCTCCTACAATGAGCAGTTCTTC. Its protein product is CASSLSSYNEQFF. The variable domain in full, with the rest retrieved from reference TRBV14 and TRBJ2-1, is EAGVTQFPSHSVIEKGQTVTLRCDPISGHDNLYWYRRVMGKEIKFLLHFVKESKQDESGMPNNRFLAERTGGTYSTLKVQPAELEDSGVYFCASSLSSYNEQFFGPGTRLTVL.

The chain carries TRBV7-3 and TRBJ2-2; a weak D match, TRBD2 (5 bases). V was clipped by 5 bases and J by 0 bases, with 7 bases between them. This CDR3 is built from 14 residues. In germline, CDR1 is SGHTA, CDR2 FQGTGA. In DNA form, the CDR3 reads TGTGCCAGCAGCACCGGGACGAACACCGGGGAGCTGTTTTTT. Translation gives CASSTGTNTGELFF.

The gene calls are TRBV20-1 and TRBJ2-7, with D unclear. The CDR3 is 10 residues long. With 3 bases removed from V and 6 bases from J, the gap between germline ends came to 6 bases. The germline V gene has CDR1 DFQATT and CDR2 SNEGSKA (reference sequence). As DNA, the CDR3 is TGCAGTGCTAGGAAGTCCGAGCAGTACTTC. Protein sequence: CSARKSEQYF.

The V call is TRBV28, the J call TRBJ1-2, with no clear D. CDR1 is MDHEN, CDR2 SYDVKM, per germline. V shed 4 bases and J shed 8 bases, with 11 bases lying between them. The CDR3 spans 12 residues. The CDR3 spells CASSSGNLGYTF. The DNA for the CDR3 is TGTGCCAGCAGTTCCGGGAATCTCGGCTACACCTTC.

This clone was seen only a few times. This same CDR3 is encoded by further DNA sequences in the sample. This rearrangement joins TRBV29-1 to TRBJ2-6, with no clear D. With 4 bases removed from V and 1 base from J, the gap between germline ends came to 2 bases. The CDR3 length is 12 residues. Germline CDR1 SQVTM, CDR2 ANQGSEA. The CDR3 sequence: CSVGSGANVLTF. The CDR3 DNA reads TGCAGCGTTGGGTCTGGGGCCAACGTCCTGACTTTC.

A few counts support this clone. This chain connects TRBV29-1 to TRBJ2-5; D gene uncertain. The CDR3 sequence is 10 residues long. V gave up 3 bases and J gave up 6 bases, with 5 bases separating them. Germline CDR1 is SQVTM and CDR2 is ANQGSEA. The chain's CDR3 is CSVEEKTQYF. In DNA, the CDR3 is TGCAGCGTTGAGGAGAAGACCCAGTACTTC.

This clone was detected only a few times. The rearrangement links TRBV14 to TRBJ1-5; no clear D. CDR3 length equals 13 residues. V was cut by 1 base and J by 7 bases, with 8 bases left in between. Per the germline V gene, CDR1 is SGHDN and CDR2 is FVKESK. The CDR3 here is CASSQGGLQPQHF. As DNA, the CDR3 is TGTGCCAGCAGCCAAGGCGGGTTACAGCCCCAGCATTTT.

This clone was detected once. The chain combines TRBV30 with TRBJ2-5, with D possibly matching TRBD1 (5 bases). Germline values: CDR1 GTSNPN, CDR2 SVGIG (reference sequence). The germline V and J ends were trimmed by 5 bases and 3 bases, with 13 bases remaining between them. The CDR3 is made up of 13 amino acids. The CDR3 DNA is TGTGCCTGGGGGAATAGACAGAAAGAGACCCAGTACTTC. Translated: CAWGNRQKETQYF.